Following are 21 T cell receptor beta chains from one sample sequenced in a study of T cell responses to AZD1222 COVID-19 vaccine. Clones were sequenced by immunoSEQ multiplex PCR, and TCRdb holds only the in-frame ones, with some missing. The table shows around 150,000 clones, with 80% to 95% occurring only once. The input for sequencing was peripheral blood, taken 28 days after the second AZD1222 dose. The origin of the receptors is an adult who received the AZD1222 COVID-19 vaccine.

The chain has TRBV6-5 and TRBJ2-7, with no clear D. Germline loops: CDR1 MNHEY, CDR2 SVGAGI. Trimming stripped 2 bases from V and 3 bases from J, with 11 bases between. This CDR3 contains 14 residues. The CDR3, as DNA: TGTGCCAGCAGTTACCGGCGCTCGGGCTACGAGCAGTACTTC. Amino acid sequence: CASSYRRSGYEQYF.

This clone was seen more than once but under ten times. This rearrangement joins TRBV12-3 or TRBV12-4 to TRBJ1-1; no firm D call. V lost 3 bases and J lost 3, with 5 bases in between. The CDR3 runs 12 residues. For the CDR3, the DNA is TGTGCCAGCAGTTTCCAATACACTGAAGCTTTCTTT. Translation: CASSFQYTEAFF.

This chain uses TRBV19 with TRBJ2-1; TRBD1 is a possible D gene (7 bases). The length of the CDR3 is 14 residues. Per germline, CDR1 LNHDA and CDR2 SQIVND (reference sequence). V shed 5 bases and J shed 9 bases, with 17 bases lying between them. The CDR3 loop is CASSPRRGRGEQFF. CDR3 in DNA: TGTGCCAGTAGTCCCCGGAGGGGGCGGGGTGAGCAGTTCTTC.

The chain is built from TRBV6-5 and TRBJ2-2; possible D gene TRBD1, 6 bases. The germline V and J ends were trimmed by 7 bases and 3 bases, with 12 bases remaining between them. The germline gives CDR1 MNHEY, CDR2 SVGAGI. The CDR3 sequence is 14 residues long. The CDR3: CASITGIYTGELFF. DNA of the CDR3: TGTGCCAGCATAACAGGGATTTACACCGGGGAGCTGTTTTTT.

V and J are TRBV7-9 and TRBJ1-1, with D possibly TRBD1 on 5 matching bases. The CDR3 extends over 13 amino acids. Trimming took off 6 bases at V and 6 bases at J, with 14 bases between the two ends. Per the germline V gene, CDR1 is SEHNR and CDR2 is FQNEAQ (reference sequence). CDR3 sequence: CASSSLGAAEAFF. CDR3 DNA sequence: TGTGCCAGCAGTTCGTTAGGGGCTGCTGAAGCTTTCTTT.

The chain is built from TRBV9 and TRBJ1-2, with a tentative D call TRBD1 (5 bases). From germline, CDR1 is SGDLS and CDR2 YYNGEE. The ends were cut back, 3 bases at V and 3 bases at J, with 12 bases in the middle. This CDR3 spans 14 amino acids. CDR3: CASSAGGGDYGYTF. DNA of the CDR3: TGTGCCAGCAGCGCCGGCGGGGGGGACTATGGCTACACCTTC.

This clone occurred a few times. In nucleotides, the CDR3 is TGTGCCAGCAGTTTTCGGGACAGGTTCTACGAGCAGTACTTC. Translation: CASSFRDRFYEQYF. The rearrangement joins TRBV27 to TRBJ2-7; 8 nucleotides match TRBD1. This CDR3 has 14 amino acids. The germline V gene encodes CDR1 MNHEY and CDR2 SMNVEV (reference sequence). V trimming: 3 bases; J trimming: 3 bases; junction bases outside the gene matches: 4.

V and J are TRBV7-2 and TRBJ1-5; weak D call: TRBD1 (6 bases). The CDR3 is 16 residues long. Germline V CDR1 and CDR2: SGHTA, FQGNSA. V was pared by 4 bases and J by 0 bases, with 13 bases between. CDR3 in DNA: TGTGCCAGCAGCTCCCCAGGGGAGTATAGCAATCAGCCCCAGCATTTT. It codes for CASSSPGEYSNQPQHF.

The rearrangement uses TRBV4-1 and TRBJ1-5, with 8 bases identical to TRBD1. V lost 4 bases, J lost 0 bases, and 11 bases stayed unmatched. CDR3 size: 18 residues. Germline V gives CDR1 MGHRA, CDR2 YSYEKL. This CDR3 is CASSPVRGLRNSNQPQHF. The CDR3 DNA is TGCGCCAGCAGCCCGGTCAGGGGGCTCCGTAATAGCAATCAGCCCCAGCATTTT.

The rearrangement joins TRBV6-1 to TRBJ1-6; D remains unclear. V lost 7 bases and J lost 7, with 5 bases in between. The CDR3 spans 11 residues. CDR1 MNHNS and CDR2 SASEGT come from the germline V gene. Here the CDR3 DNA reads TGTGCCAGCACAGAAAATTCACCCCTCCACTTT. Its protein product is CASTENSPLHF.

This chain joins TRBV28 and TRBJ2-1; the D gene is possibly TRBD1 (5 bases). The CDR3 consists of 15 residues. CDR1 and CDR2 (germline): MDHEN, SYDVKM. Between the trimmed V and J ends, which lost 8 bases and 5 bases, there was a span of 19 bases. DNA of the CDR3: TGTGCCAGCGCCCTGGCTGGGGCAGAAAACAATGAGCAGTTCTTC. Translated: CASALAGAENNEQFF. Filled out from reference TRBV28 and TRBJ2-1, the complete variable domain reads DVKVTQSSRYLVKRTGEKVFLECVQDMDHENMFWYRQDPGLGLRLIYFSYDVKMKEKGDIPEGYSVSREKKERFSLILESASTNQTSMYLCASALAGAENNEQFFGPGTRLTVL.

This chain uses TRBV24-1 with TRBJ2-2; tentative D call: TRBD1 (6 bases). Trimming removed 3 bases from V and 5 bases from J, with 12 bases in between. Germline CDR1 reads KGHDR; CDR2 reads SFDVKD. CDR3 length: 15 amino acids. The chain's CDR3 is CATSDRRGGTGELFF. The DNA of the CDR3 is TGTGCCACCAGTGATCGCAGAGGGGGAACCGGGGAGCTGTTTTTT.

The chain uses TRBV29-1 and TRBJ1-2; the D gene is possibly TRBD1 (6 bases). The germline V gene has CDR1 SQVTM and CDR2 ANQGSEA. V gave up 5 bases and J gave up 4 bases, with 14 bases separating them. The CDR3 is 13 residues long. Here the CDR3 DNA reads TGCAGCGTTTATGGGGGCGCGGGCTATGGCTACACCTTC. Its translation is CSVYGGAGYGYTF.

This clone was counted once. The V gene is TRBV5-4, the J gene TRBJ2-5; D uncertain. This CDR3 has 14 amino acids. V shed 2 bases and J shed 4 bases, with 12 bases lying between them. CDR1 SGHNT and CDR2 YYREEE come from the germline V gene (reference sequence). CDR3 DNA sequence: TGTGCCAGCAGCTTAGGGTCGGTGGGAGAGACCCAGTACTTC. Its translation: CASSLGSVGETQYF. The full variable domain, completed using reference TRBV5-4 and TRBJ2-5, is ETGVTQSPTHLIKTRGQQVTLRCSSQSGHNTVSWYQQALGQGPQFIFQYYREEENGRGNFPPRFSGLQFPNYSSELNVNALELDDSALYLCASSLGSVGETQYFGPGTRLLVL.

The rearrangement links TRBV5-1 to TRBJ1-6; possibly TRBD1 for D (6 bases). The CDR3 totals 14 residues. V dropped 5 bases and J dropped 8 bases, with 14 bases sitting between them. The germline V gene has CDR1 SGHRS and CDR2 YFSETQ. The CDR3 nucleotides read TGCGCCAGCAGTAGGGGGGGAGCGGATTCACCCCTCCACTTT. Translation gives CASSRGGADSPLHF. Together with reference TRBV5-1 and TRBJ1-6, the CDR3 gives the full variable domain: KAGVTQTPRYLIKTRGQQVTLSCSPISGHRSVSWYQQTPGQGLQFLFEYFSETQRNKGNFPGRFSGRQFSNSRSEMNVSTLELGDSALYLCASSRGGADSPLHFGNGTRLTVT.

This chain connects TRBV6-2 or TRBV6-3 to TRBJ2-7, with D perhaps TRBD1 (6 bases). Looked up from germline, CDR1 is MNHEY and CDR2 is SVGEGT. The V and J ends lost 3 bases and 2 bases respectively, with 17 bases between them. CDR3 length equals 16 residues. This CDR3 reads CASSYPGQSPTYEQYF. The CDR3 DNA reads TGTGCCAGCAGTTATCCCGGACAGAGCCCGACCTACGAGCAGTACTTC.

In DNA, the CDR3 is TGTGCCAGCAGTTTACTCGGGACAATGGGAAACACCATATATTTT. Amino acid sequence: CASSLLGTMGNTIYF. The rearrangement uses TRBV27 and TRBJ1-3; possibly TRBD1 for D (6 bases). The CDR3 sequence is 15 residues long. V shed 2 bases and J shed 4 bases, with 12 bases lying between them. From germline, CDR1 is MNHEY and CDR2 SMNVEV (reference sequence).

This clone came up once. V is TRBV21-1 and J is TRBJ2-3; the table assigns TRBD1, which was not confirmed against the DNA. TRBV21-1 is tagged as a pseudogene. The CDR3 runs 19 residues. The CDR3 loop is CASSKRGDSCSPGTDTQYF. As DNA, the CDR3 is TGTGCCAGCAGCAAAAGGGGGGACAGTTGCTCTCCGGGAACAGATACGCAGTATTTT.

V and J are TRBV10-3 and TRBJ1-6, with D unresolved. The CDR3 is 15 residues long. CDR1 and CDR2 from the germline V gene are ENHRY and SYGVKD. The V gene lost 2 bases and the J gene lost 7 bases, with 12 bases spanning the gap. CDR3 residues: CAISEPTAPNSPLHF. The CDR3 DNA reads TGTGCCATCAGTGAGCCTACAGCGCCAAATTCACCCCTCCACTTT.

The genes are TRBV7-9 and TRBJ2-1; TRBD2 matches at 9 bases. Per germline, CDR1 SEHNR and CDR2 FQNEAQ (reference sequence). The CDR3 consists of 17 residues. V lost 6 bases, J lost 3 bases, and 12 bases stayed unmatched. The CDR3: CASSPPSSGVFYNEQFF. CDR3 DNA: TGTGCCAGCAGTCCACCGTCTAGCGGGGTTTTCTACAATGAGCAGTTCTTC.

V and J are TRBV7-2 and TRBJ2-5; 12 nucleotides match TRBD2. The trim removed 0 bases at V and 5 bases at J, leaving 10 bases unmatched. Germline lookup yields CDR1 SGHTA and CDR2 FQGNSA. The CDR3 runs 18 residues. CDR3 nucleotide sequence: TGTGCCAGCAGCTTAGCGCTCGCTAGCGGGGGGGCTGGGGAGACCCAGTACTTC. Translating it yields CASSLALASGGAGETQYF.